This TCR beta chain stems from a study of T cell responses to AZD1222 COVID-19 vaccine. General study results and limits: A mostly white British donor set with more females was recruited, and clonal diversity was possibly underestimated. Baseline antibody screening turned up just a handful of seropositive AZD1222 recipients. Compared with day 0, the breadth and depth of the Spike-specific TCR repertoire rose significantly after two doses of AZD1222.

Points on this clone: The antigen is undetermined.

TCRdb's copy holds only in-frame clones and misses some; the assay was immunoSEQ multiplex PCR. The repertoire consists of about 76,000 clones, with over 65% occurring once and the leading ten covering about 25%. Germline CDR1 is SGHVS and CDR2 is FQNEAQ. The V end lost 6 bases, the J end lost 3 bases, and 23 bases lay between the germline ends. This CDR3 has 17 amino acids. This chain uses TRBV7-8 with TRBJ2-5; D might be TRBD2 (6 bases). Source: peripheral blood, taken 28 days after the second dose of the MenACWY control vaccine. The receptor was derived from an adult who received the MenACWY meningococcal vaccine as a control. CDR3 amino acids: CASRIGTGVPGEETQYF. CDR3 nucleotide sequence: TGTGCCAGCAGAATAGGGACGGGGGTCCCCGGAGAAGAGACCCAGTACTTC. The full variable domain, rest sourced from reference TRBV7-8 and TRBJ2-5, is GAGVSQSPRYKVAKRGQDVALRCDPISGHVSLFWYQQALGQGPEFLTYFQNEAQLDKSGLPSDRFFAERPEGSVSTLKIQRTQQEDSAVYLCASRIGTGVPGEETQYFGPGTRLLVL.